The clone carrying this TCR beta chain was seen repeatedly, ten times or more. Its target is not known. The source of the sample is a study of neurological immune-mediated disorders. Points from the study as a whole: When the repertoires were grouped phylogenetically, those of 18 of the 34 multiple sclerosis patients came together in a single cluster of related CDR3 sequences, which points to a possible repertoire-level signature. Clinical and MRI features did not associate with the cluster found in multiple sclerosis patients.

TCRdb re-called the 5' RACE reads through MiXCR, storing one row per CDR3 protein. The sample has more than 45,000 distinct CDR3 sequences, under 2.5% seen once. This CDR3 has 14 residues. V was cut by 0 bases and J by 3 bases, with 8 bases left in between. Germline V gives CDR1 MNHEY, CDR2 SVGAGI. This receptor was identified in a man in his forties or fifties with multiple sclerosis. The chain links TRBV6-5 to TRBJ1-2; D not resolved. Sample: PBMCs. CDR3 nucleotides: TGTGCCAGCAGTTACTCGGAACGGCACTATGGCTACACCTTC. It translates to CASSYSERHYGYTF.